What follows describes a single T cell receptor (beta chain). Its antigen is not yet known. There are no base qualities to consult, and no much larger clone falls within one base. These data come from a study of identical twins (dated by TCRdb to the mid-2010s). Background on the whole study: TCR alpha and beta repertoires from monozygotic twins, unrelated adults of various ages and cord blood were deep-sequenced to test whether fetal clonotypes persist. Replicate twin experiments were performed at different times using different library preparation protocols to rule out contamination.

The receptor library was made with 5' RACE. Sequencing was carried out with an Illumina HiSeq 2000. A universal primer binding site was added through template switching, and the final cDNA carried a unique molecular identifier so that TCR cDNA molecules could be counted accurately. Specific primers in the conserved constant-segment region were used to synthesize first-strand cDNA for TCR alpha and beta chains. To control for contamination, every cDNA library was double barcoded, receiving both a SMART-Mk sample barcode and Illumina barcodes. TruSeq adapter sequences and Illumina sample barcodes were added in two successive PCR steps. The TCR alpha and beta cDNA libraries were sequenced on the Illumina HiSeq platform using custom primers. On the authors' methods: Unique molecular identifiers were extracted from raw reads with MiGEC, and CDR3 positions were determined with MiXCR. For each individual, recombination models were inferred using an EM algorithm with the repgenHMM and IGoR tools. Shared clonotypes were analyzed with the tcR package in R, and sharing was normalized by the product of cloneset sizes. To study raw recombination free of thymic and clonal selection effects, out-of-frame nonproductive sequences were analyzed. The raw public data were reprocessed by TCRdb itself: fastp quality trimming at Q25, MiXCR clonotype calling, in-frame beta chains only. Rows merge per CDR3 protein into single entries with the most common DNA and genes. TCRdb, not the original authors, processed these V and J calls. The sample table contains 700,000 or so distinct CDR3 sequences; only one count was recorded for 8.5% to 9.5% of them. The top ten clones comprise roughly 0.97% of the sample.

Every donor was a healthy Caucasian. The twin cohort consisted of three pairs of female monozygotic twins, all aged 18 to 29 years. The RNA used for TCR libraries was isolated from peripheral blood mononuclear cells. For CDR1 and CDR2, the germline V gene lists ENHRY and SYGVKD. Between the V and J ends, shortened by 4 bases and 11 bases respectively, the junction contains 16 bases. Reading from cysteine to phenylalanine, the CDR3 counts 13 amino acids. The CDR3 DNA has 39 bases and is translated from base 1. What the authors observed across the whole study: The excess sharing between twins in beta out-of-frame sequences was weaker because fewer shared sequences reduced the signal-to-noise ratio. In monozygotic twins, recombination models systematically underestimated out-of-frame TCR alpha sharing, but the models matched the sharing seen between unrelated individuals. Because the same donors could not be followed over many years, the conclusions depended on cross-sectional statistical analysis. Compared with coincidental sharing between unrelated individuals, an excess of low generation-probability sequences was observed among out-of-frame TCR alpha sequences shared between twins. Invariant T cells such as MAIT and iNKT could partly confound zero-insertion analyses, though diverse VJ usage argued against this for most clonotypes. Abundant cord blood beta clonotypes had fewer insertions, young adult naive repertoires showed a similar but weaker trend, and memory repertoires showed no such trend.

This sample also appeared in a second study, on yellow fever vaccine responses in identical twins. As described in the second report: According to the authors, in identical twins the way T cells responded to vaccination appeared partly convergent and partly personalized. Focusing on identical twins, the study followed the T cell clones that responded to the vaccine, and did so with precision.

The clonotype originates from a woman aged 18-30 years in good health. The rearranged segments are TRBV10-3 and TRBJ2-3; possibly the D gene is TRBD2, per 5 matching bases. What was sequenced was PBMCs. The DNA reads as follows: TGTGCCATCAGTGGAGTGGAGGCCACCGAGCAGTATTTT. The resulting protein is CAISGVEATEQYF.